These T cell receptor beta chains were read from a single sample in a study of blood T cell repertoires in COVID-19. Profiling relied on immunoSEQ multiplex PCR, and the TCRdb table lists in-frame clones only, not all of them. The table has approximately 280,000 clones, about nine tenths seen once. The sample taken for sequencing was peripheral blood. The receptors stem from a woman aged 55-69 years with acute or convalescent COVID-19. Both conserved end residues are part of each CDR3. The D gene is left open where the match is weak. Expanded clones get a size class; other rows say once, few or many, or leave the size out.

TGTGCCAGCAGCCGACGACAGGCGCAGGGTGGCTACACCTTC	CASSRRQAQGGYTF	-	TRBJ1-2	-	TRBV7-8
TGTGCCAGCAGCAAAGTGGACAGGGGGCGCGATCGAGGGTGCGAGCAGTACTTC	CASSKVDRGRDRGCEQYF	-	TRBJ2-7	-	TRBV21-1
TGTGCCATTGTTCCCACAGGGGAGGTCAGGAACGAGCAGTACTTC	CAIVPTGEVRNEQYF	-	TRBJ2-7	-	TRBV2
TGTGCCAGCAGTGACTTGCGAGGGACTAGCGGTTCGGACCAGTACTTC	CASSDLRGTSGSDQYF	TRBD2	TRBJ2-5	-	TRBV6-1
TGTGCCAGCAGCCAAGAACCCACTTCTGGAAACACCATATATTTT	CASSQEPTSGNTIYF	-	TRBJ1-3	-	TRBV4-2
TGTGCCACCAGCAGAGGGCAGGGGGCGTATGGCTACACCTTC	CATSRGQGAYGYTF	TRBD1	TRBJ1-2	-	TRBV15
TGTGCCAGCAGGCTGGGGCCCCGGGCGACAGATACGCAGTATTTT	CASRLGPRATDTQYF	-	TRBJ2-3	-	TRBV6-4
TGTGCCAGCAGTGTGGAACTAGACCAACAGGGGATTCATCAGCCCCAGCATTTT	CASSVELDQQGIHQPQHF	TRBD1	TRBJ1-5	-	TRBV2
TGTGCCAGCAACAGACAGCCCCAGCATTTT	CASNRQPQHF	-	TRBJ1-5	-	TRBV28
TGTGCCAGCAGCCGGGCCCCAGCGGGAAAACTGTTTTTT	CASSRAPAGKLFF	-	TRBJ1-4	-	TRBV14
TGTGCCAGCAGCCCGGACAGAGACAATCAGCCCCAGCATTTT	CASSPDRDNQPQHF	-	TRBJ1-5	-	TRBV25-1
TGCAGTGCTAGTTACACAGGGGGCAGGCTCCAGCCCCAGCATTTT	CSASYTGGRLQPQHF	TRBD1	TRBJ1-5	-	TRBV20-1
TGTGCCAGCAGTGACCCCGTGGGGGCGGTAGATACGCAGTATTTT	CASSDPVGAVDTQYF	-	TRBJ2-3	-	TRBV25-1
TGTGCCAGCAGGGAACAGGTTAAGTCACCCCTCCACTTT	CASREQVKSPLHF	-	TRBJ1-6	-	TRBV2
TGTGCCAGCAGCTCATTACGAGGACTAGCGGGAACCTACAATGAGCAGTTCTTC	CASSSLRGLAGTYNEQFF	TRBD2	TRBJ2-1	-	TRBV7-9
TGTGCCAGCAGTTACTCAGTCGCGGTAGGCGGCACTGAAGCTTTCTTT	CASSYSVAVGGTEAFF	-	TRBJ1-1	-	TRBV6-5
TGTGCCAGCAGCTTACACAGGGCGAACACTGAAGCTTTCTTT	CASSLHRANTEAFF	-	TRBJ1-1	-	TRBV11-2
TGTGCCAGCAGCTTGGCTAGCGGGGGGCAAGAGACCCAGTACTTC	CASSLASGGQETQYF	TRBD2	TRBJ2-5	few	TRBV5-4
TGTGCCTGGACCCGGGACAGGGATTTCTCTGGAAACACCATATATTTT	CAWTRDRDFSGNTIYF	TRBD1	TRBJ1-3	-	TRBV30
TGTGCCACCAGCAGAGCCTCTAATTCACCCCTCCACTTT	CATSRASNSPLHF	-	TRBJ1-6	-	TRBV15
TGTGCCAGTAGTACCCCCCCCCAGGGACTGGGAACTGAAGCTTTCTTT	CASSTPPQGLGTEAFF	-	TRBJ1-1	-	TRBV19
TGTGCCAGCAAAAGTCTAGCGGGGGGGCCAGATACGCAGTATTTT	CASKSLAGGPDTQYF	TRBD2	TRBJ2-3	-	TRBV6-4
TGTGCCAGCAGCTTAGGCGGGATTGGAGATACGCAGTATTTT	CASSLGGIGDTQYF	-	TRBJ2-3	-	TRBV11-3
TGTGCCAGCAGCGTCCTTAGCGGGGGGGTCCCCCGCACAGATACGCAGTATTTT	CASSVLSGGVPRTDTQYF	TRBD2	TRBJ2-3	once	TRBV9
TGTGCCAGCAGCTTAAGTGCGGGAGGCGTCGACACCGGGGAGCTGTTTTTT	CASSLSAGGVDTGELFF	TRBD2	TRBJ2-2	-	TRBV7-3
TGCGCCAGCAGCTTACAGGGTGGCACCTACAATGAGCAGTTCTTC	CASSLQGGTYNEQFF	-	TRBJ2-1	-	TRBV5-1
TGTGCCAGCAGTGATAACCACGGACTAGCGGGAGTTAATGAGCAGTTCTTC	CASSDNHGLAGVNEQFF	TRBD2	TRBJ2-1	few	TRBV6-2/TRBV6-3
TGCGCCAGCAGCCAAGGCAGGGGAAGACAGGATGAGCAGTTCTTC	CASSQGRGRQDEQFF	-	TRBJ2-1	-	TRBV4-3
TGTGCCAGCAGCCAAGACGAGAGACTAGCGAAATACGAGCAGTACTTC	CASSQDERLAKYEQYF	TRBD2	TRBJ2-7	-	TRBV4-2
TGTGCCATCAGCGGACAGGGGTCCAATCAGCCCCAGCATTTT	CAISGQGSNQPQHF	TRBD1	TRBJ1-5	-	TRBV10-3
TGTGCCAGCAGACTACAGGGGGCGCTAAACTATGGCTACACCTTC	CASRLQGALNYGYTF	TRBD1	TRBJ1-2	-	TRBV2
TGTGCCACCAGCAGAGATTTAACGTCGCCTACACGGGACTATGGCTACACCTTC	CATSRDLTSPTRDYGYTF	-	TRBJ1-2	-	TRBV15
TGCGCCAGCAGCTTGGGCGGTCGCTCTGGGGCCAACGTCCTGACTTTC	CASSLGGRSGANVLTF	-	TRBJ2-6	-	TRBV5-1
TGTGCCAGCGGCCTCACGTCAGTGGAGTATGGCTACACCTTC	CASGLTSVEYGYTF	-	TRBJ1-2	-	TRBV28
TGTGCCAGCTCCTCGGGGGGCCCCTATGGCTACACCTTC	CASSSGGPYGYTF	-	TRBJ1-2	-	TRBV18
TGTGCCAGCAGTCGACAGGGGGCTTCTAATTCACCCCTCCACTTT	CASSRQGASNSPLHF	TRBD1	TRBJ1-6	-	TRBV28
TGCGCCAGCACCCTCTGGAGGGGAGAAACTACTGGGGCCAACGTCCTGACTTTC	CASTLWRGETTGANVLTF	-	TRBJ2-6	few	TRBV10-1